Following are 20 T cell receptor beta chains from one sample sequenced in a study of cytomegalovirus exposure and HLA in healthy donors. The PCR was carried out with 60 Vbeta primers and 13 Jbeta primers. Profiled with immunoSEQ multiplex PCR; TCRdb holds only in-frame clones, not every one. The sample contains 70,000 to 90,000 clones, over 50% of which appear only once. Sequenced material: PBMCs. All receptors come from a middle-aged man in good health and CMV-seropositive.

V and J are TRBV4-2 and TRBJ2-5; possible D gene TRBD2, 7 bases. V shed 0 bases and J shed 5 bases, with 13 bases lying between them. Germline CDR1 is LGHNA and CDR2 is YNFKEQ. The CDR3 runs to 15 residues. The CDR3 is CASSQELGGQETQYF. The CDR3 bases are TGTGCCAGCAGCCAAGAATTGGGGGGGCAGGAGACCCAGTACTTC.

The chain employs TRBV5-4 and TRBJ1-1; D uncertain. Germline CDR1 is SGHNT and CDR2 is YYREEE (reference sequence). The CDR3 loop spans 12 amino acids. Trimming took 2 bases from V and 4 from J, leaving 6 bases between them. The CDR3 DNA is TGTGCCAGCAGCTTAAGAGGCACTGAAGCTTTCTTT. It codes for CASSLRGTEAFF.

V and J are TRBV10-1 and TRBJ2-1, with TRBD1 matching 7 bases. This CDR3 has 13 residues. Germline-derived CDR1 and CDR2 are WNHNN and SYGVQD (reference sequence). Trimming cost V 4 bases and J 4 bases; bases outside gene matches: 1. The CDR3 sequence: CASSGQGYNEQFF. The DNA for the CDR3 is TGCGCCAGCAGTGGACAGGGTTACAATGAGCAGTTCTTC.

The V call is TRBV15, the J call TRBJ1-5, with D possibly matching TRBD1 (5 bases). Trimming stripped 3 bases from V and 0 bases from J, with 12 bases between. Germline V gene sequence: CDR1 LNHNV, CDR2 YYDKDF (reference sequence). This CDR3 is built from 16 residues. DNA for the CDR3: TGTGCCACCAGCAGGAAGACAGATTATAGCAATCAGCCCCAGCATTTT. Its protein product is CATSRKTDYSNQPQHF.

The CDR3 sequence is CASSPPDRNTEAFF. CDR3 bases: TGTGCCAGCTCACCACCGGACAGGAACACTGAAGCTTTCTTT. V is TRBV18 and J is TRBJ1-1; maybe TRBD1 (6 bases). V was trimmed by 0 bases and J by 1 base, leaving 6 bases between them. This CDR3 contains 14 residues. The germline gives CDR1 KGHSH, CDR2 LQKENI. The variable domain in full, with the rest retrieved from reference TRBV18 and TRBJ1-1, is NAGVMQNPRHLVRRRGQEARLRCSPMKGHSHVYWYRQLPEEGLKFMVYLQKENIIDESGMPKERFSAEFPKEGPSILRIQQVVRGDSAAYFCASSPPDRNTEAFFGQGTRLTVV.

This rearrangement joins TRBV20-1 to TRBJ1-2; D remains unclear. The V end was cut by 5 bases, the J end by 8 bases, with 12 bases between. CDR3 length equals 11 residues. Germline CDR1 reads DFQATT; CDR2 reads SNEGSKA (reference sequence). The CDR3 bases are TGCAGTGCTCATCGGGGATGGGGCTACACCTTC. Amino acids: CSAHRGWGYTF.

This clone was detected a few times. The chain couples TRBV7-9 to TRBJ2-7, with 8 bases matching TRBD1. This CDR3 has 15 amino acids. From germline, CDR1 is SEHNR and CDR2 FQNEAQ (reference sequence). The V and J ends lost 4 bases and 5 bases, in that order; junction bases with no gene match: 10. CDR3 bases: TGTGCCAGCAGCTCACGGCAGGGGGCGGCGGACGAGCAGTACTTC. Its protein product is CASSSRQGAADEQYF.

J is TRBJ1-5 and V is TRBV19, with D possibly matching TRBD1 (5 bases). V was shortened by 5 bases and J by 9 bases, with 20 bases between the two germline ends. CDR3 length equals 15 residues. The germline V gene has CDR1 LNHDA and CDR2 SQIVND (reference sequence). The CDR3: CASSPETGWSGPQHF. DNA for the CDR3: TGTGCCAGTAGTCCAGAAACAGGTTGGAGTGGGCCCCAGCATTTT.

The chain recombines TRBV7-3 with TRBJ2-3; 13 bases map to TRBD2. V trimming: 6 bases; J trimming: 1 base; junction bases outside the gene matches: 4. The CDR3 length is 16 residues. The germline gives CDR1 SGHTA, CDR2 FQGTGA. The CDR3 sequence is CASRPGLAGGTDTQYF. The CDR3, as DNA: TGTGCCAGCAGGCCCGGACTAGCGGGGGGCACAGATACGCAGTATTTT.

The genes are TRBV15 and TRBJ1-4, with 8 bases aligning to TRBD1. The germline V gene encodes CDR1 LNHNV and CDR2 YYDKDF (reference sequence). The CDR3 length is 14 residues. Trimming at V came to 5 bases and at J to 4 bases, leaving 3 bases not matched to a gene. The CDR3 region is CATSFGQGNEKLFF. In nucleotides, the CDR3 is TGTGCCACCAGCTTTGGACAGGGTAATGAAAAACTGTTTTTT.

The chain is built from TRBV18 and TRBJ1-2; D may be TRBD1 (6 bases). Germline V gene data show CDR1 as KGHSH and CDR2 as LQKENI. Trimming took off 3 bases at V and 8 bases at J, with 13 bases between the two ends. This CDR3 has 13 amino acids. As DNA, the CDR3 is TGTGCCAGCTCACCCCTACAGGGTTCGGGCTACACCTTC. It is translated as CASSPLQGSGYTF.

The V call is TRBV5-1, the J call TRBJ2-5; D possibly corresponds to TRBD2 (6 bases). The V gene lost 0 bases and the J gene lost 7 bases, with 16 bases spanning the gap. The CDR3 runs 15 residues. Germline V lookup: CDR1 SGHRS, CDR2 YFSETQ. CDR3 sequence reads: CASSLESGVPGTQYF. The CDR3 DNA sequence: TGCGCCAGCAGCTTGGAATCGGGGGTGCCCGGGACCCAGTACTTC.

CDR3 in amino acids: CASSVRGSSNYEQYF. CDR3 nucleotides: TGTGCCAGCAGCGTAAGGGGGTCAAGTAACTACGAGCAGTACTTC. The chain employs TRBV21-1 and TRBJ2-7; TRBD1, the table's D call, was not compared with the DNA. TRBV21-1 is an annotated pseudogene. The CDR3 is 15 residues long.

The chain has TRBV5-1 and TRBJ1-2; possible D gene TRBD1, 6 bases. The CDR3 has 18 amino acids. The germline V gene has CDR1 SGHRS and CDR2 YFSETQ. V was pared by 3 bases and J by 0 bases, with 21 bases between. CDR3: CASSSVHLQGRANYGYTF. CDR3 sequence (DNA): TGCGCCAGCAGCTCGGTTCATCTCCAGGGGCGGGCTAACTATGGCTACACCTTC.

The chain carries TRBV9 and TRBJ1-2; D is unclear. The CDR3 runs 13 residues. Germline CDR1 reads SGDLS; CDR2 reads YYNGEE. V was clipped by 0 bases and J by 3 bases, with 6 bases between them. Written as DNA, the CDR3 is TGTGCCAGCAGCGTAGGAGGAGACTATGGCTACACCTTC. Its protein product is CASSVGGDYGYTF.

This chain links TRBV18 with TRBJ1-6; the D is unclear. CDR3 length: 16 residues. Germline V gene lookup returns CDR1 KGHSH and CDR2 LQKENI. Deletions cut 2 bases from V and 9 bases from J, with 17 bases between. CDR3: CASSPMAQAGISPLHF. The CDR3 coding sequence is TGTGCCAGCTCACCAATGGCTCAGGCGGGCATTTCACCCCTCCACTTT.

The gene calls are TRBV19 and TRBJ2-3; 7 positions match TRBD1. The J segment lost 3 bases and the V segment lost 5 bases, leaving 8 bases of the junction unmatched. Per germline, CDR1 LNHDA and CDR2 SQIVND (reference sequence). The CDR3 is 15 amino acids. The CDR3 DNA sequence: TGTGCCAGTAGTGACAGGGCTTACGCGACAGATACGCAGTATTTT. Translating it yields CASSDRAYATDTQYF.

In regard to this clone: This CDR3 is also generated by other DNA sequences in the sample. The chain couples TRBV6-5 to TRBJ1-2, with 7 bases matching TRBD1. The CDR3 contains 14 residues. Germline CDR1 reads MNHEY; CDR2 reads SVGAGI. Losses at the gene ends were 6 bases for V and 5 bases for J; bases not matched to a gene: 9. In DNA form, the CDR3 reads TGTGCCAGCAGCGGGACAGCTAAGGGGTATGGCTACACCTTC. Its translation is CASSGTAKGYGYTF.

The V gene is TRBV19, the J gene TRBJ2-5, with 11 bases that match TRBD2. CDR3 length: 15 residues. CDR1 and CDR2 (germline): LNHDA, SQIVND (reference sequence). Germline trimming cut 10 bases from V and 0 bases from J; bases unmatched to any gene: 7. In nucleotides, the CDR3 is TGTGCCACCCGAGGGACTAGCGGAAACCAAGAGACCCAGTACTTC. This codes for CATRGTSGNQETQYF.

The rearrangement uses TRBV5-4 and TRBJ2-1; TRBD1 aligns across 7 bases. CDR1 and CDR2 (germline): SGHNT, YYREEE (reference sequence). The V segment lost 3 bases and the J segment 6 bases; nucleotides outside the gene matches: 9. The CDR3 covers 15 residues. CDR3 sequence: CASSSDVNRGNEQFF. DNA for the CDR3: TGTGCCAGCAGCTCAGACGTTAACAGGGGCAATGAGCAGTTCTTC.